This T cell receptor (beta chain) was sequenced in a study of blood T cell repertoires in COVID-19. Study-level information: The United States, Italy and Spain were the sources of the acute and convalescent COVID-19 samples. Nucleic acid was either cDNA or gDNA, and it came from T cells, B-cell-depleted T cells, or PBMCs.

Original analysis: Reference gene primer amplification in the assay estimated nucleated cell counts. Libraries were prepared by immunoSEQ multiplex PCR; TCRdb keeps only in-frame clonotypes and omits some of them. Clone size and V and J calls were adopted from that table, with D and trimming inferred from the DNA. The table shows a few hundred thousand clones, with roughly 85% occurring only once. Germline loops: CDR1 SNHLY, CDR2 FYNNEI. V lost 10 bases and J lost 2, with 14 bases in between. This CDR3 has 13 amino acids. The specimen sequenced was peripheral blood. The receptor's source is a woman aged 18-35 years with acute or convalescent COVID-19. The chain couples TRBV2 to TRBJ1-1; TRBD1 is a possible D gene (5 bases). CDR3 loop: CATFIGGNTEAFF. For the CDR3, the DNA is TGTGCCACCTTCATCGGGGGTAACACTGAAGCTTTCTTT.